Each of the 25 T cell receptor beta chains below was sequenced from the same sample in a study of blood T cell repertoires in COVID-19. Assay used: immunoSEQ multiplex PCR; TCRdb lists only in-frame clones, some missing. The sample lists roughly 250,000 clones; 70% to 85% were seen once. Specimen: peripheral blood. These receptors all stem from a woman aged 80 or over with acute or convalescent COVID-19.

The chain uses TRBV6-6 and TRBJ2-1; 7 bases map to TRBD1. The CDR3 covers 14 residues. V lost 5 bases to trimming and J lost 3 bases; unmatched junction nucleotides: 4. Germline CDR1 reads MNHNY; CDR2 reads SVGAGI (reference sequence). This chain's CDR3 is CASSDRQGYNEQFF. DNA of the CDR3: TGTGCCAGCAGTGACAGACAGGGCTACAATGAGCAGTTCTTC.

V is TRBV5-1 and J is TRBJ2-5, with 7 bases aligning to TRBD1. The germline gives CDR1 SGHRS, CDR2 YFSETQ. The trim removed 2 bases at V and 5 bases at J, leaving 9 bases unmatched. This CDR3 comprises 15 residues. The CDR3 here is CASSLRAGGWETQYF. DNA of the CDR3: TGCGCCAGCAGCTTAAGGGCAGGGGGTTGGGAGACCCAGTACTTC.

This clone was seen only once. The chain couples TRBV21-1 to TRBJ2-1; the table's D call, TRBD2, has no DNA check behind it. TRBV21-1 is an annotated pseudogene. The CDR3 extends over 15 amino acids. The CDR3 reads CASSEVLAAYNEQFF. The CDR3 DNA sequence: TGTGCCAGCAGCGAGGTACTAGCGGCTTACAATGAGCAGTTCTTC.

CDR3 DNA: TGTGCCAGCAGTTCCGGGACTAGCGGGAGTCAACGTCAGGCAGATACGCAGTATTTT. Its protein is CASSSGTSGSQRQADTQYF. The genes are TRBV28 and TRBJ2-3; 14 positions match TRBD2. This CDR3 is 19 amino acids long. Germline CDR1 is MDHEN and CDR2 is SYDVKM. The V and J ends lost 4 bases and 4 bases, in that order; junction bases with no gene match: 13. The full variable domain, with the rest looked up from reference TRBV28 and TRBJ2-3, is DVKVTQSSRYLVKRTGEKVFLECVQDMDHENMFWYRQDPGLGLRLIYFSYDVKMKEKGDIPEGYSVSREKKERFSLILESASTNQTSMYLCASSSGTSGSQRQADTQYFGPGTRLTVL.

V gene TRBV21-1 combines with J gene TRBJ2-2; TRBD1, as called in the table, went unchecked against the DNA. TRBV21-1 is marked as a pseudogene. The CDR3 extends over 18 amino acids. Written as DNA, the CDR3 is TGTGCCAGCAGCAAAGGGGGATCCGACAGGGGGAACACCGGGGAGCTGTTTTTT. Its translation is CASSKGGSDRGNTGELFF.

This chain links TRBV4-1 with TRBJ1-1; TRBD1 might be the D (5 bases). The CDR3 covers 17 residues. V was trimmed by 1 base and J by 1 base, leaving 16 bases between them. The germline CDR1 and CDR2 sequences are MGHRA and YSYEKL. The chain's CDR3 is CASSQAQIGGGNTEAFF. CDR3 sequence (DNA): TGCGCCAGCAGCCAAGCACAAATTGGGGGGGGGAACACTGAAGCTTTCTTT.

The CDR3 loop is CASRTGTGGTDTQYF. In DNA form, the CDR3 reads TGTGCCAGCAGAACCGGGACAGGGGGGACGGATACGCAGTATTTT. The V and J genes are TRBV7-9 and TRBJ2-3; 11 nucleotides line up with TRBD1. Germline lookup yields CDR1 SEHNR and CDR2 FQNEAQ (reference sequence). J gave up 6 bases and V 6 bases, and 8 bases lay outside the gene matches. This CDR3 comprises 15 residues.

CDR3 nucleotide sequence: TGCGCCAGCAGCCCGGTGGTATCCGGGGAGCTGTTTTTT. Protein: CASSPVVSGELFF. J is TRBJ2-2 and V is TRBV5-1; no reliable D call. The CDR3 extends over 13 amino acids. Germline lookup yields CDR1 SGHRS and CDR2 YFSETQ. The germline V and J ends were trimmed by 4 bases and 6 bases, with 10 bases remaining between them. Using reference TRBV5-1 and TRBJ2-2 for the parts outside the CDR3, the full variable domain is KAGVTQTPRYLIKTRGQQVTLSCSPISGHRSVSWYQQTPGQGLQFLFEYFSETQRNKGNFPGRFSGRQFSNSRSEMNVSTLELGDSALYLCASSPVVSGELFFGEGSRLTVL.

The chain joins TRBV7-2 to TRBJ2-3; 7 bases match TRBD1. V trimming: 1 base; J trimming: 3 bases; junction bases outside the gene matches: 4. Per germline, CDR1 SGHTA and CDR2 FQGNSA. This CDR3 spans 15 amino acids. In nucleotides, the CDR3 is TGTGCCAGCAGCTTAGGAGGGGGCCGAACAGATACGCAGTATTTT. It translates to CASSLGGGRTDTQYF.

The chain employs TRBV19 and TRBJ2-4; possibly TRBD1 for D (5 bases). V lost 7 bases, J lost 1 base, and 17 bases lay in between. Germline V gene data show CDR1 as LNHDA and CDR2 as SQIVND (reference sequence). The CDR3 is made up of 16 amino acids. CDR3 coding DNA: TGTGCCAGTACCCCCTTCGGATGGGGCGCCAAAAACATTCAGTACTTC. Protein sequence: CASTPFGWGAKNIQYF.

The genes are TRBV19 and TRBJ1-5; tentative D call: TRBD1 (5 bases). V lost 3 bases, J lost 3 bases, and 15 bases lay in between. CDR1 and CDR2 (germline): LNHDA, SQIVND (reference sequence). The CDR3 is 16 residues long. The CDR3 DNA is TGTGCCAGTAGTATCTCCGGGACTGTGGCCAATCAGCCCCAGCATTTT. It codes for CASSISGTVANQPQHF.

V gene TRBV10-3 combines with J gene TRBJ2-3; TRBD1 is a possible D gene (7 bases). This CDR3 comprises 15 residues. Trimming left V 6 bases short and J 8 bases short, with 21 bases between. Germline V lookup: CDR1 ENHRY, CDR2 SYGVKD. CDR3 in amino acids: CAISAAGPQGGTQYF. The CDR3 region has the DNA TGTGCCATCAGCGCTGCGGGACCCCAGGGGGGTACGCAGTATTTT.

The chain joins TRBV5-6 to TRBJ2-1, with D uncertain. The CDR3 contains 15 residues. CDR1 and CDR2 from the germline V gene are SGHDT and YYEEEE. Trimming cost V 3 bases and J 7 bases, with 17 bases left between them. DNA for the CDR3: TGTGCCAGCAGCTCCCGGAGAGTTGTCCGAAATGAGCAGTTCTTC. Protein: CASSSRRVVRNEQFF.

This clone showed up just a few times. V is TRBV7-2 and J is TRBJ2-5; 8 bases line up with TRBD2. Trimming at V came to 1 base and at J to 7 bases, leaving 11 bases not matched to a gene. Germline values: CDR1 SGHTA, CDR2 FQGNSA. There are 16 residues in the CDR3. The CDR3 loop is CASSLVPGGGQGTQYF. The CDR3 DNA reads TGTGCCAGCAGCTTAGTCCCCGGGGGGGGTCAGGGGACCCAGTACTTC.

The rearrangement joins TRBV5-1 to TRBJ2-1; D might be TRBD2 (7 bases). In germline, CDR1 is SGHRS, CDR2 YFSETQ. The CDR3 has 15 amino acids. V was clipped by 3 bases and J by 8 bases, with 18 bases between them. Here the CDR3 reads CASSWAGGGGYEQFF. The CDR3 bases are TGCGCCAGCAGCTGGGCTGGTGGGGGGGGCTATGAGCAGTTCTTC. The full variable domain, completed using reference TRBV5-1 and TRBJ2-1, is KAGVTQTPRYLIKTRGQQVTLSCSPISGHRSVSWYQQTPGQGLQFLFEYFSETQRNKGNFPGRFSGRQFSNSRSEMNVSTLELGDSALYLCASSWAGGGGYEQFFGPGTRLTVL.

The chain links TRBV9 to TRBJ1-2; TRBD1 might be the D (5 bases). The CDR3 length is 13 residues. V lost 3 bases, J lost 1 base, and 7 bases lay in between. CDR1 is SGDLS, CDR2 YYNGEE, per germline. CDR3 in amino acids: CASSAGLNYGYTF. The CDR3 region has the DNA TGTGCCAGCAGCGCGGGACTTAACTATGGCTACACCTTC.

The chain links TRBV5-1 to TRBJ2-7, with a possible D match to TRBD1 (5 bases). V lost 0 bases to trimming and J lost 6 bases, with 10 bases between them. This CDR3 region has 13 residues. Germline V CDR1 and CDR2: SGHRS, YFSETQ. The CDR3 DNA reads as TGCGCCAGCAGCTTGGGGACAAGCAGCGAGCAGTACTTC. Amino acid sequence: CASSLGTSSEQYF. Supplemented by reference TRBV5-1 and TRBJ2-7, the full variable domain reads KAGVTQTPRYLIKTRGQQVTLSCSPISGHRSVSWYQQTPGQGLQFLFEYFSETQRNKGNFPGRFSGRQFSNSRSEMNVSTLELGDSALYLCASSLGTSSEQYFGPGTRLTVT.

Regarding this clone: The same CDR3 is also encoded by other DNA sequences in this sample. CDR3 amino acids: CAWSVQGGNQPQHF. The DNA for the CDR3 is TGTGCCTGGAGTGTACAGGGCGGAAATCAGCCCCAGCATTTT. This sequence joins TRBV30 and TRBJ1-5, with D perhaps TRBD1 (6 bases). From germline, CDR1 is GTSNPN and CDR2 SVGIG (reference sequence). The ends were cut back, 0 bases at V and 4 bases at J, with 10 bases in the middle. This CDR3 comprises 14 residues.

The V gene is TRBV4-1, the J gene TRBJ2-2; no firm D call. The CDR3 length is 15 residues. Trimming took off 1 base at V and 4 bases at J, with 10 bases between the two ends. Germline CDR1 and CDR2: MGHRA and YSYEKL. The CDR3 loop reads CASSQGMRSTGELFF. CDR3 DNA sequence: TGCGCCAGCAGCCAAGGGATGAGGAGCACCGGGGAGCTGTTTTTT.

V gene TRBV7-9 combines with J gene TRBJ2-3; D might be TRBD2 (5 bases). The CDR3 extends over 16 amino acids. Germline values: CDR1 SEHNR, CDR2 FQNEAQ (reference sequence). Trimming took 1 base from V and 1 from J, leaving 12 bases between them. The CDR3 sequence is CASSLERGVGTDTQYF. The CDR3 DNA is TGTGCCAGCAGCTTAGAACGGGGTGTAGGCACAGATACGCAGTATTTT.

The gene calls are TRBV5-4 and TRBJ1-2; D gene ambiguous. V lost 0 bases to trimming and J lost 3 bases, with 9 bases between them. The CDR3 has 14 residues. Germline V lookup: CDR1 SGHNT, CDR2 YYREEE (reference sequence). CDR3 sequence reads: CASSLDPGDYGYTF. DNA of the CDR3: TGTGCCAGCAGCTTGGATCCGGGTGACTATGGCTACACCTTC.

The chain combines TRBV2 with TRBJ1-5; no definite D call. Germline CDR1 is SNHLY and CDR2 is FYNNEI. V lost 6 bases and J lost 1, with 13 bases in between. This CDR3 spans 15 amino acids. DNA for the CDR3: TGTGCCAGCAGGCCACCGACGGGGAGCAATCAGCCCCAGCATTTT. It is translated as CASRPPTGSNQPQHF.

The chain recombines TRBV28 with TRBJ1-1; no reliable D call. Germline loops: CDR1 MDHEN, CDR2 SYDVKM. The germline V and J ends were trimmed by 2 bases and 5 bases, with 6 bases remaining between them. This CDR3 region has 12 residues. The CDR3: CASSLTGTEAFF. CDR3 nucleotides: TGTGCCAGCAGTTTAACCGGGACTGAAGCTTTCTTT.

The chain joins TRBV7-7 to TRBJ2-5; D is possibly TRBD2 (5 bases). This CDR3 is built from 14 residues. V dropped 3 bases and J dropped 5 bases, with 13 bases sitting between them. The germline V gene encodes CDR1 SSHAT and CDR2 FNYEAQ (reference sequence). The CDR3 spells CASSFQATGETQYF. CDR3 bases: TGTGCCAGCAGCTTTCAGGCGACGGGGGAGACCCAGTACTTC.

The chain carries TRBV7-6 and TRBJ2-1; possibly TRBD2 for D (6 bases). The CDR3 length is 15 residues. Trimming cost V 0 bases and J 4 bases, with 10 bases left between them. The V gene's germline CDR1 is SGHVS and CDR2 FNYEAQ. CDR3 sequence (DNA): TGTGCCAGCAGCTTAGCGGGACTTGGATACAATGAGCAGTTCTTC. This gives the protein CASSLAGLGYNEQFF.